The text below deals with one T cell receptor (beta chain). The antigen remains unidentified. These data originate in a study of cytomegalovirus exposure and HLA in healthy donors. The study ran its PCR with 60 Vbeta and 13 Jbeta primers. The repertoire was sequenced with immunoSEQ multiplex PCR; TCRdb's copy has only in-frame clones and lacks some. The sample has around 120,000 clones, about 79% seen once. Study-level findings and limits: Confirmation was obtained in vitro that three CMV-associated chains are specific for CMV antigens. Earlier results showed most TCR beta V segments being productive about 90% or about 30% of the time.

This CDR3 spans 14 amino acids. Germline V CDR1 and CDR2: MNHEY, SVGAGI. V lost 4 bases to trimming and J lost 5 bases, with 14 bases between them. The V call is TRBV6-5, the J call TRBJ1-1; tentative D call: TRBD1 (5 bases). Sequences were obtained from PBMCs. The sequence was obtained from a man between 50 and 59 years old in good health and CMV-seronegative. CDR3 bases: TGTGCCAGCAGTTTGACAGTCCGGGGGACTGAAGCTTTCTTT. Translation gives CASSLTVRGTEAFF.